Included here is one T cell receptor beta chain sequence, with context. The antigen this receptor binds is unknown. No base quality values were provided; no much bigger clone lies one nucleotide off. These data belong to a study of T-cell memory formation after mild COVID-19 listed by TCRdb under 2021. Background on the whole study: TCR sequence clusters from the two donors were found to be largely donor specific. The cohort comprised two young, previously healthy adult volunteers, one female and one male. In a couple of donors, T-cell clones that expanded and contracted after mild COVID-19 were tracked by sequencing TCRalpha and TCRbeta repertoires over time. Results the study describes overall, beyond this receptor: Only two mild cases were covered in the study, and larger cohorts including severe cases with pre-infection samples were considered necessary. Contracting CD4+ clones were located mainly in the CM and EM memory subsets, whereas CD8+ clones were found to be enriched in EMRA. Balanced CD4/CD8 phenotypes were observed for clones contracting from day 15 to 85, whereas a bias towards CD4+ was observed for a second wave of clones expanding from day 15 to 37. The detection of some responding clones in pre-infection memory suggests that pre-existing cross-reactive memory T cells joined the SARS-CoV-2 response. The second-wave clones that peaked on day 37 were not confirmed to be SARS-CoV-2 specific.

Instrument on record: Illumina NovaSeq 6000. TCRalpha and TCRbeta cDNA libraries were built by 5'RACE with constant-segment primers, adding sample barcodes and unique molecular identifiers. Trizol reagent was used to extract RNA from every sample. The libraries were amplified in two PCR steps, and the second step added a second sample barcode and Illumina TruSeq adapters. Sequencing of the libraries was done on an Illumina NovaSeq, producing 2 x 150 bp paired-end reads. In the source study's methods: Reads were demultiplexed and collapsed into UMI-guided consensus sequences with migec v1.2.7. Using mixcr v2.1.11, UMI consensuses were aligned to TRA and TRB V and J templates and then assembled into clonotypes. A clonotype was counted as expanded or contracted only if both edgeR and NoisET called the change significant, with noise models trained on biological replicates. For edgeR calls, the cutoffs were a false discovery rate-adjusted p below 0.01 and a log2 fold-change threshold of 1. As an exploratory analysis of dynamics, PCA with hierarchical clustering was applied to max-normalized trajectories of the 1000 most abundant clonotypes. Separately sequenced CD4+ and CD8+ repertoires were used to assign the CD4 or CD8 phenotype of responding clones. TCRdb reprocessing: public reads trimmed at Q25 with fastp, clones called with MiXCR, in-frame beta chains kept. Merged by CDR3 protein, the rows form single entries marked with the most common genes and DNA. TCRdb, not the original authors, processed these V and J calls. The sample profile shows about 470,000 distinct CDR3 sequences; approximately 25% of them were found once. The top ten clones comprise around 12% of the sample.

Measured from the cysteine to the phenylalanine, the CDR3 is 15 residues long. The retained sequence is limited to the CDR3, 45 bases, with the frame set at the first base. Trimming removed 5 bases from V and 5 bases from J; the gene matches leave 7 bases unexplained. From a lookup of the germline V gene (reference sequence), CDR1 and CDR2 are SGHAT and FQDESV. Ficoll-Paque density gradient centrifugation was used to isolate PBMCs. The chain employs TRBV11-1 and TRBJ2-1; 9 nucleotides in the junction match TRBD1. Sequenced: PBMCs or a T cell subset sorted from them (not recorded which). The TCR sequence derives from an adult woman who had mild COVID-19 (a few samples of this study predate the infection). The sample titles of this study are shuffled in the database, so cell type and time point are left out; the donor was told from shared clones. This receptor has the CDR3 CASSLDRGSHNEQFF. The base sequence is TGTGCCAGCAGCCTCGACAGGGGGTCCCACAATGAGCAGTTCTTC.